What follows are 17 T cell receptor beta chains derived from one specimen sequenced in a study of identical twins. One entry per CDR3 protein results from TCRdb running MiXCR on the 5' RACE reads. This table has 1,800,000 or so distinct CDR3 sequences, about 30% appearing once. The sequencing sample was made of cord blood. The receptors originated from a newborn girl in good health.

The chain carries TRBV2 and TRBJ2-7, with D possibly TRBD1 on 6 matching bases. V was cut by 7 bases and J by 1 base, with 11 bases left in between. Germline V CDR1 and CDR2: SNHLY, FYNNEI. The CDR3 runs to 13 residues. In DNA, the CDR3 is TGTGCCAGCAATAGCGACAGGTCCTACGAGCAGTACTTC. Its translation: CASNSDRSYEQYF. The complete variable domain, with remaining parts taken from reference TRBV2 and TRBJ2-7, reads EPEVTQTPSHQVTQMGQEVILRCVPISNHLYFYWYRQILGQKVEFLVSFYNNEISEKSEIFDDQFSVERPDGSNFTLKIRSTKLEDSAMYFCASNSDRSYEQYFGPGTRLTVT.

This clonotype came up a few times. The gene calls are TRBV27 and TRBJ2-5, with TRBD1 identical over 7 bases. With V trimmed by 2 bases and J by 4 bases, 7 bases remained unmatched. Looked up from germline, CDR1 is MNHEY and CDR2 is SMNVEV (reference sequence). The CDR3 loop spans 15 amino acids. The CDR3 DNA is TGTGCCAGCAGTTTAAAGAGTAGGGGGCGAGAGACCCAGTACTTC. Encoded protein: CASSLKSRGRETQYF.

This clonotype was counted between two and nine times. Given a much more abundant clone one base away, this may be a read error. The chain couples TRBV6-5 to TRBJ2-1; D possibly corresponds to TRBD2 (5 bases). The V gene lost 0 bases and the J gene lost 8 bases, with 5 bases spanning the gap. This CDR3 comprises 12 residues. From germline, CDR1 is MNHEY and CDR2 SVGAGI. The CDR3 loop reads CASSYSRDEQFF. As DNA, the CDR3 is TGTGCCAGCAGTTACTCGAGGGATGAGCAGTTCTTC.

There are many counts of this clonotype. The CDR3 protein is CASSLATGNYGYTF. CDR3 bases: TGTGCCAGCAGCTTAGCGACAGGGAACTATGGCTACACCTTC. The chain employs TRBV7-2 and TRBJ1-2; 7 positions agree with TRBD1. The CDR3 runs 14 residues. J was trimmed by 2 bases and V by 0 bases; bases with no gene match: 0. The germline CDR1 and CDR2 sequences are SGHTA and FQGNSA. Full variable domain (missing parts from reference TRBV7-2 and TRBJ1-2): GAGVSQSPSNKVTEKGKDVELRCDPISGHTALYWYRQSLGQGLEFLIYFQGNSAPDKSGLPSDRFSAERTGGSVSTLTIQRTQQEDSAVYLCASSLATGNYGYTFGSGTRLTVV.

This clonotype was observed a single time. The junction differs from germline at one of its ends, possibly a read error. The V and J genes are TRBV28 and TRBJ2-1, with D perhaps TRBD2 (6 bases). Germline values: CDR1 MDHEN, CDR2 SYDVKM. The CDR3 runs 15 residues. CDR3 DNA sequence: TGTGACAGCTGTAAGCGTACGTCGTGGGACTATGAGCAGTTCTTC. Its protein is CDSCKRTSWDYEQFF.

The rearrangement joins TRBV6-2 or TRBV6-3 to TRBJ2-2; D ambiguous. Looked up from germline, CDR1 is MNHEY and CDR2 is SVGEGT. V was pared by 7 bases and J by 4 bases, with 10 bases between. The CDR3 contains 13 residues. The CDR3 reads CASTNSFTGELFF. The CDR3 nucleotides are TGTGCCAGCACCAACAGCTTCACCGGGGAGCTGTTTTTT.

The rearrangement joins TRBV11-2 to TRBJ2-1; 14 bases fit TRBD2. The germline CDR1 and CDR2 sequences are SGHAT and FQNNGV. There are 16 residues in the CDR3. V gave up 3 bases and J gave up 8 bases; unmatched junction bases: 6. CDR3 sequence: CASSFLTSGGVDEQFF. As DNA, the CDR3 is TGTGCCAGCAGCTTTTTGACTAGCGGGGGGGTTGATGAGCAGTTCTTC.

A few counts support this clonotype. The chain employs TRBV2 and TRBJ2-3; D remains ambiguous. The CDR3 extends over 14 amino acids. Between the trimmed V and J ends, which lost 4 bases and 4 bases, there was a span of 12 bases. Germline-derived CDR1 and CDR2 are SNHLY and FYNNEI. The CDR3 spells CASSVRREADTQYF. The CDR3 nucleotides are TGTGCCAGCAGTGTGAGAAGGGAAGCAGATACGCAGTATTTT.

This sequence joins TRBV3-1 and TRBJ2-3, with TRBD2 matching 7 bases. The ends lost 4 bases at V and 2 bases at J; junction bases unmatched: 9. Germline loops: CDR1 LGHDT, CDR2 YNNKEL (reference sequence). The CDR3 is 16 amino acids. CDR3 coding DNA: TGTGCCAGCAGCCCCACTAGCGTCACATTCACAGATACGCAGTATTTT. Protein product: CASSPTSVTFTDTQYF.

The V call is TRBV7-6, the J call TRBJ1-4, with TRBD1 matching over 7 bases. There are 20 residues in the CDR3. V was clipped by 2 bases and J by 0 bases; unmatched bases: 15. CDR1 is SGHVS, CDR2 FNYEAQ, per germline. Here the CDR3 DNA reads TGTGCCAGCAGCTTAAAGGGGGGTGACAGGGCCTCTGCAACTAATGAAAAACTGTTTTTT. Protein sequence: CASSLKGGDRASATNEKLFF. Based on the CDR3 plus reference TRBV7-6 and TRBJ1-4, the full variable domain is GAGVSQSPRYKVTKRGQDVALRCDPISGHVSLYWYRQALGQGPEFLTYFNYEAQQDKSGLPNDRFSAERPEGSISTLTIQRTEQRDSAMYRCASSLKGGDRASATNEKLFFGSGTQLSVL.

The J gene is TRBJ2-2, the V gene TRBV27, with 8 nucleotides matching TRBD2. Germline assignment: CDR1 MNHEY and CDR2 SMNVEV (reference sequence). The CDR3 has 17 residues. The trim removed 2 bases at V and 4 bases at J, leaving 9 bases unmatched. CDR3 sequence (DNA): TGTGCCAGCAGTTTAAGGCGGAGCCTAGCGGGCACCGGGGAGCTGTTTTTT. Translation: CASSLRRSLAGTGELFF.

Only a few counts were recorded for this clonotype. The V and J genes are TRBV27 and TRBJ1-6; D gene unclear. The CDR3 loop spans 16 amino acids. The V end was cut by 9 bases, the J end by 6 bases, with 21 bases between. From germline, CDR1 is MNHEY and CDR2 SMNVEV (reference sequence). For the CDR3, the DNA is TGTGCCAGTAGCCTTGTCGGCCTACGTCCTAATTCACCCCTCCACTTT. Amino acids: CASSLVGLRPNSPLHF.

This rearrangement joins TRBV5-1 to TRBJ2-6; D gene uncertain. Germline V gene lookup returns CDR1 SGHRS and CDR2 YFSETQ. This CDR3 comprises 15 residues. The V end lost 0 bases, the J end lost 3 bases, and 7 bases lay between the germline ends. CDR3 region: CASSLEGFGANVLTF. CDR3 sequence (DNA): TGCGCCAGCAGCTTGGAGGGATTTGGGGCCAACGTCCTGACTTTC.

This clonotype has only one observation. V usage is TRBV28 and J usage is TRBJ2-7; D is tentatively TRBD1 or TRBD2 (6 bases each). Trimming cost V 1 base and J 6 bases, with 16 bases left between them. This CDR3 contains 15 residues. From germline, CDR1 is MDHEN and CDR2 SYDVKM. DNA for the CDR3: TGTGCCAGCAGTTTATCATTAGGGGGGCCTTCCGAGCAGTACTTC. Translating gives CASSLSLGGPSEQYF. Full variable domain (missing parts from reference TRBV28 and TRBJ2-7): DVKVTQSSRYLVKRTGEKVFLECVQDMDHENMFWYRQDPGLGLRLIYFSYDVKMKEKGDIPEGYSVSREKKERFSLILESASTNQTSMYLCASSLSLGGPSEQYFGPGTRLTVT.

The gene calls are TRBV3-1 and TRBJ2-3; TRBD2 aligns across 14 bases. CDR3 length equals 17 residues. V was pared by 3 bases and J by 4 bases, with 6 bases of the junction left unmatched. Germline CDR1 and CDR2: LGHDT and YNNKEL (reference sequence). Here the CDR3 reads CASSQTSGGALADTQYF. The DNA for the CDR3 is TGTGCCAGCAGCCAGACTAGCGGGGGGGCGTTGGCAGATACGCAGTATTTT.

The gene calls are TRBV4-2 and TRBJ2-7, with TRBD2 identical over 10 bases. J was trimmed by 1 base and V by 1 base; bases with no gene match: 7. CDR1 is LGHNA, CDR2 YNFKEQ, per germline. The CDR3 is 17 residues long. The CDR3 coding sequence is TGTGCCAGCAGCCAAGTGGGGCGGACTAGCGGTTCCTACGAGCAGTACTTC. Its translation is CASSQVGRTSGSYEQYF.

This clonotype was observed a handful of times. The chain uses TRBV28 and TRBJ1-4; a weak D match, TRBD1 (5 bases). This CDR3 has 15 amino acids. Trimming pared 3 bases from V and 0 bases from J, leaving 8 bases between. Looked up from germline, CDR1 is MDHEN and CDR2 is SYDVKM. The CDR3 DNA reads TGTGCCAGCAGTTTCCGACAGTCAACTAATGAAAAACTGTTTTTT. As protein: CASSFRQSTNEKLFF.